This entry features one T cell receptor beta chain sequence. Its antigen is unknown. The record originates from a study of identical twins. Study-wide points: Where beta out-of-frame sequences were concerned, excess twin sharing was weaker. Invariant MAIT and iNKT cells may have partly biased zero-insertion analyses.

Unique molecular identifiers were present on the cDNA, and a universal primer site came from template switching. One entry per CDR3 protein, called by TCRdb with MiXCR from the 5' RACE reads. The table shows under 300,000 distinct CDR3 sequences, with roughly an eighth occurring only once. The V gene's germline CDR1 is SGHTA and CDR2 FQGNSA. The CDR3 covers 13 residues. The junction had 6 bases not matched to a gene; V was cut back by 6 bases and J by 4 bases. Among all donors, each was a healthy Caucasian. These data were also filed under a second study, of yellow fever vaccine responses in identical twins.

Input material: memory (CD45RO+) T cells sorted from blood. The chain is built from TRBV7-2 and TRBJ2-7; 7 bases are shared with TRBD2. This TCR was recovered from a woman between 18 and 30 years old in good health. This CDR3 is CASRPGGWYEQYF. The DNA of the CDR3 is TGTGCCAGCAGACCCGGGGGGTGGTACGAGCAGTACTTC. Combining the CDR3 with reference TRBV7-2 and TRBJ2-7 gives the whole variable domain GAGVSQSPSNKVTEKGKDVELRCDPISGHTALYWYRQSLGQGLEFLIYFQGNSAPDKSGLPSDRFSAERTGGSVSTLTIQRTQQEDSAVYLCASRPGGWYEQYFGPGTRLTVT.